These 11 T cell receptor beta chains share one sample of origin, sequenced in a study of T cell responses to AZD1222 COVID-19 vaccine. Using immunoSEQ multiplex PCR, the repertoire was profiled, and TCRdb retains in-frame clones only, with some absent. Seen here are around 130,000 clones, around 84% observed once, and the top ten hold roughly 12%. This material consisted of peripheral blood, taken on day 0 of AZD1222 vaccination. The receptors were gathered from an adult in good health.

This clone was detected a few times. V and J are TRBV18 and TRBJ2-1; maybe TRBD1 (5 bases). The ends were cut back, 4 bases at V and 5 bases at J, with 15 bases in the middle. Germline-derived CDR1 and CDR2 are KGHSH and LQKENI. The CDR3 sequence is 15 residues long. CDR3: CASSLQGGTDNEQFF. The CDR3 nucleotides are TGTGCCAGCTCACTGCAGGGTGGCACCGACAATGAGCAGTTCTTC. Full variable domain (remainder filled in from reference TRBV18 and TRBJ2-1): NAGVMQNPRHLVRRRGQEARLRCSPMKGHSHVYWYRQLPEEGLKFMVYLQKENIIDESGMPKERFSAEFPKEGPSILRIQQVVRGDSAAYFCASSLQGGTDNEQFFGPGTRLTVL.

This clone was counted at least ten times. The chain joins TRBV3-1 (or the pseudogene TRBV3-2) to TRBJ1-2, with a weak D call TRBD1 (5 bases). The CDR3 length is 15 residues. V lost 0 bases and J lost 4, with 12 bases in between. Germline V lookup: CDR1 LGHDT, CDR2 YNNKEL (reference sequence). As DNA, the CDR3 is TGTGCCAGCAGCCAAGATAGTCAGGGAGGCTATGGCTACACCTTC. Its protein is CASSQDSQGGYGYTF.

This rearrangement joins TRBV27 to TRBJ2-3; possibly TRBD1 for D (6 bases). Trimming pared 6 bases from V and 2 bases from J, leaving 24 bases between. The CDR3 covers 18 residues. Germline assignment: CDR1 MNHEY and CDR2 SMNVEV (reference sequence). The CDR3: CASRTEGHPFISTDTQYF. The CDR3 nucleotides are TGTGCCAGCAGAACTGAGGGACATCCCTTCATATCCACAGATACGCAGTATTTT.

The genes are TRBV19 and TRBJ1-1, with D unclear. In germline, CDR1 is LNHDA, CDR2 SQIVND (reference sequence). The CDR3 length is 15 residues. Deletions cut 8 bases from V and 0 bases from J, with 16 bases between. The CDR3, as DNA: TGTGCCAGTGAGCGAGGTAGAAGGATGAACACTGAAGCTTTCTTT. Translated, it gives CASERGRRMNTEAFF.

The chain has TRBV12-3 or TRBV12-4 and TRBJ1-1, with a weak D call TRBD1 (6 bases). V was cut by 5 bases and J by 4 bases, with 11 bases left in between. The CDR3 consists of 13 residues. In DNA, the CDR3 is TGTGCCAGCAGTCCGGACAGTCCCACTGAAGCTTTCTTT. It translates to CASSPDSPTEAFF.

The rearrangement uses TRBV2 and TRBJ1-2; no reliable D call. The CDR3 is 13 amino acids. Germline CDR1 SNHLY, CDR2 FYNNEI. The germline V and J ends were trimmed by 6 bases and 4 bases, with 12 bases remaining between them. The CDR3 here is CASRADEAYGYTF. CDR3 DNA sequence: TGTGCCAGCAGGGCGGACGAGGCCTATGGCTACACCTTC.

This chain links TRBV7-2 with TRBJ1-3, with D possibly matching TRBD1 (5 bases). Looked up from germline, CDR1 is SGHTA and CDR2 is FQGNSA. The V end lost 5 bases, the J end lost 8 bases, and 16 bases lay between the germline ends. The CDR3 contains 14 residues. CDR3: CASSPGPGEYTIYF. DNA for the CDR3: TGTGCCAGCAGCCCGGGGCCCGGAGAATACACCATATATTTT.

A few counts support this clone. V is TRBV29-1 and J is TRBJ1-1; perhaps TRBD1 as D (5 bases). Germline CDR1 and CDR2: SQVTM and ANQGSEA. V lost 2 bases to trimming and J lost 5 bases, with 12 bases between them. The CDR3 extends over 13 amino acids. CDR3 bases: TGCAGCGTTGAATCGGGGGTTCGTACTGAAGCTTTCTTT. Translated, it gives CSVESGVRTEAFF.

In DNA form, the CDR3 reads TGTGCCAGCAGCGACGCCAGGATAGACGAGCAGTACTTC. Residues: CASSDARIDEQYF. The chain is built from TRBV7-9 and TRBJ2-7; D is undetermined. The germline gives CDR1 SEHNR, CDR2 FQNEAQ (reference sequence). The CDR3 runs 13 residues. Trimming stripped 5 bases from V and 5 bases from J, with 13 bases between.

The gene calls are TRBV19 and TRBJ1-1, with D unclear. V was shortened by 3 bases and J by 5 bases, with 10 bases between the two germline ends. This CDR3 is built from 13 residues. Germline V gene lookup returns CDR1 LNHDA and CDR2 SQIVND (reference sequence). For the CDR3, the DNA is TGTGCCAGTAGTATCAACAGAAGGACTGAAGCTTTCTTT. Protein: CASSINRRTEAFF.

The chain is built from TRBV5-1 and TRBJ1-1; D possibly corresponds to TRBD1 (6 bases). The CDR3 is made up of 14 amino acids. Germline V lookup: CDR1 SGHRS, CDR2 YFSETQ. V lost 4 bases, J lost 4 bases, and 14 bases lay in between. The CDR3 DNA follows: TGCGCCAGCAGCCTAGGACAGCTGGGCACTGAAGCTTTCTTT. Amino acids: CASSLGQLGTEAFF.